This T cell receptor (beta chain) was recorded in a study of T cell responses to AZD1222 COVID-19 vaccine. Clones were read by immunoSEQ multiplex PCR, and TCRdb kept only the in-frame ones, dropping some. Of more than 150,000 clones in the sample, 70% to 90% were seen once. Specimen: peripheral blood, collected on day 0 of AZD1222 vaccination. This clonotype was obtained from an adult in good health.

As DNA, the CDR3 is TGTGCCTGGAGTCAGGGCCTTCCGTATGGCTACACCTTC. Translated: CAWSQGLPYGYTF. V is TRBV30 and J is TRBJ1-2; D is possibly TRBD1 (5 bases). The CDR3 is 13 residues long. V was clipped by 2 bases and J by 5 bases, with 12 bases between them. Germline CDR1 is GTSNPN and CDR2 is SVGIG (reference sequence).